This TCR beta chain emerged from a study of T cell changes during pregnancy in multiple sclerosis. V lost 4 bases to trimming and J lost 4 bases, with 19 bases between them. Germline V gene sequence: CDR1 LGHNA, CDR2 YSLEER. CDR3 length equals 16 residues. Sequenced by immunoSEQ multiplex PCR; TCRdb stores in-frame clones only, minus some. This sample has 75,000 to 90,000 clones; roughly nine tenths occur once, and the top ten carry roughly 3.5%. The receptor's source is a female donor in good health, serving as a control in a pregnancy study. Some clones in this sample may be carry-over from other donors' samples. The gene calls are TRBV4-3 and TRBJ1-2; D remains ambiguous. The source was PBMCs, collected in the first trimester of pregnancy. The CDR3 region has the DNA TGCGCCAGCAGCCCTAGCACTGAGACTCGTTCCTATGGCTACACCTTC. Translating it yields CASSPSTETRSYGYTF.